This T cell receptor (beta chain) emerged from a study of T-cell reconstitution after alpha-beta-depleted transplantation in children. With 5 bases clipped from V and 2 bases from J, the junction kept 15 bases outside the gene matches. CDR1 is SGHAT, CDR2 FQNNGV, per germline. This CDR3 spans 20 amino acids. Unique molecular identifiers were built into the TCRbeta library. One entry per CDR3 protein results from TCRdb running MiXCR on the PCR reads. This sample carries about a million distinct CDR3 sequences, roughly 29% of them seen once, and the ten largest clones take around 30%. The TCR sequence derives from a boy younger than two who had a stem cell transplant for SCID, so the T cells may come from the graft donor. Sequencing was performed on PBMCs, mostly from graft donor cells, taken 360 days after TCRalphabeta/CD19-depleted stem cell transplant. The chain carries TRBV11-2 and TRBJ2-6; TRBD1 matches 10 bases. The DNA of the CDR3 is TGTGCCAGCAGCCGCTTTGTGTGGGACAGGGGATTAACTGGGGCCAACGTCCTGACTTTC. It is translated as CASSRFVWDRGLTGANVLTF.